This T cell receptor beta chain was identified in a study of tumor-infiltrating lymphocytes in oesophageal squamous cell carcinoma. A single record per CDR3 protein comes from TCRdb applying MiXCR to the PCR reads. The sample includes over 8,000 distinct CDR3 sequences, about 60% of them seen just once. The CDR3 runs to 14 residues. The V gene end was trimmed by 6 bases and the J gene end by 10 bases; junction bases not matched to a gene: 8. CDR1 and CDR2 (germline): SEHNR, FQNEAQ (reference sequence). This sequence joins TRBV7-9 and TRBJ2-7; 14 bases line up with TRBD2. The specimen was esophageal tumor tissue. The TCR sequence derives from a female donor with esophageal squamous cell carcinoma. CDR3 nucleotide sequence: TGTGCCAGCAGGTCGGGACTAGCGGGAGCCGATCAGTACTTC. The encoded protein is CASRSGLAGADQYF.